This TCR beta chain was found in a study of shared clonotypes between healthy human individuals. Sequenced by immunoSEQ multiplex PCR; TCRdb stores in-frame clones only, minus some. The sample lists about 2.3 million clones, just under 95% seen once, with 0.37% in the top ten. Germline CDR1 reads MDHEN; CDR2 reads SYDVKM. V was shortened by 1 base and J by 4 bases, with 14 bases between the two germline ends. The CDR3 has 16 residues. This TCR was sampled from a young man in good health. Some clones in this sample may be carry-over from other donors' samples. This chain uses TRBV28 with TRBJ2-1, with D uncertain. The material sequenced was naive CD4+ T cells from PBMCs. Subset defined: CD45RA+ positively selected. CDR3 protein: CASSLYSAMRYNEQFF. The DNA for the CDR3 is TGTGCCAGCAGTTTATATTCTGCGATGAGATACAATGAGCAGTTCTTC.